The T cell receptor beta chain under discussion was sequenced for a study of T cell responses to AZD1222 COVID-19 vaccine. Study results and limitations: At 160-218 and 743-854, vaccine-associated CD4 TCRs were dominant, and they spanned spike. Among spike-specific TCRs, nearly half reportedly target unmutated variant regions. The study identified only five to seven AZD1222 recipients as seropositive at baseline.

In this sample, this clone turned up once. Antigen: not known. The CDR3 spans 15 residues. J gave up 4 bases and V 4 bases, and 9 bases lay outside the gene matches. CDR1 and CDR2 (germline): SGHRS, YFSETQ. Repertoires were generated with immunoSEQ multiplex PCR, while TCRdb's copy carries only in-frame clones and drops some. The data contain 120,000 to 150,000 clones, over 75% of them seen just once; the ten biggest clones take up approximately 1.5%. This TCR was recovered from an adult in good health. This specimen consisted of peripheral blood, obtained on day 0 of AZD1222 vaccination. The chain employs TRBV5-1 and TRBJ2-5; 8 bases are shared with TRBD2. The DNA of the CDR3 is TGCGCCAGCAGCCCGGGGAGGAGCGGGGGAGAGACCCAGTACTTC. It specifies CASSPGRSGGETQYF.